This T cell receptor (beta chain) was recorded in a study of blood T cell repertoires in COVID-19. This CDR3 has 15 residues. The germline gives CDR1 SGHNT, CDR2 YENEEA. V shed 1 base, J shed 5 bases, and the junction held 7 bases outside the gene matches. Per the study methods: Using reference gene primer amplification, nucleated cell counts were estimated. The method was immunoSEQ multiplex PCR; TCRdb's version includes in-frame clones alone and lacks a portion of them. From that table come the V and J calls and clone size; the DNA was used to work out D and trimming. Of roughly 350,000 clones in the sample, around nine tenths were seen once.

The chain couples TRBV11-3 to TRBJ2-5; 7 nucleotides match TRBD1. The origin of this receptor is a woman aged 45-65 years with active or convalescent COVID-19. The sequenced sample was peripheral blood. CDR3 DNA: TGTGCCAGCAGCTTAGTAGGCAGGGGGTCGGAGACCCAGTACTTC. It specifies CASSLVGRGSETQYF.